The present TCR beta chain was sequenced within a study of identical twins. Study conclusions and caveats: With abundant cord blood beta clonotypes, insertions were fewer; memory repertoires showed no such pattern. There was more out-of-frame TCR alpha sharing in monozygotic twins than models estimated.

One entry per CDR3 protein, called by TCRdb with MiXCR from the 5' RACE reads. The table lists approximately 190,000 distinct CDR3 sequences, 15% to 20% of them singletons, with 40% in the top ten. With respect to this clonotype: Its specificity is unknown.

The CDR3 covers 16 residues. CDR1 and CDR2 (germline): LGHDT, YNNKEL (reference sequence). V dropped 1 base and J dropped 3; count of bases not matched to a gene: 2. The sample was also reused in another study, on T cells expressing NK-cell markers. This second report adds: Among the eight sequenced donors, seven tested HCMV-seropositive and one tested seronegative. What restricted sorting to alpha-beta TCR T cells in several experiments was an anti-gamma-delta TCR antibody.

This receptor was obtained from a young woman in good health. The genes are TRBV3-1 and TRBJ2-7; TRBD2 agrees at 14 bases. Input material: CD8+ T cells sorted from blood. In DNA, the CDR3 is TGTGCCAGCAGCCAAGGACTAGCGGGAGGGTTCTACGAGCAGTACTTC. Protein sequence: CASSQGLAGGFYEQYF.